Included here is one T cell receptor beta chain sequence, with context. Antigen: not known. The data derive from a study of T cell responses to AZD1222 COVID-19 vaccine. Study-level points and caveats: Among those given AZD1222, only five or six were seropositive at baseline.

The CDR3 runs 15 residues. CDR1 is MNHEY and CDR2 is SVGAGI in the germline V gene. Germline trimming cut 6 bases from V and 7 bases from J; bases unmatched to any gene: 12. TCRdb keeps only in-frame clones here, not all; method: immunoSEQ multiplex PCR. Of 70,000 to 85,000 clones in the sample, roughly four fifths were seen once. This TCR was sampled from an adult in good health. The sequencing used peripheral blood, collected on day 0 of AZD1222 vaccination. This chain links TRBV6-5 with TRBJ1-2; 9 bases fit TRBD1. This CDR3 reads CASSTVTGGQGGYTF. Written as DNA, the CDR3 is TGTGCCAGCAGCACGGTCACAGGGGGCCAAGGTGGCTACACCTTC.